What follows are 5 T cell receptor beta chains derived from one specimen sequenced in a study of T-cell memory formation after mild COVID-19. TCRdb redid the calling of the 5' RACE reads with MiXCR, one entry per CDR3 protein. The sample records about 6,100 distinct CDR3 sequences, 15% to 25% being singletons. The sequenced sample consisted of PBMCs or a T cell subset sorted from them (not recorded which). The source of these receptors is an adult woman who had mild COVID-19 (a few samples of this study predate the infection). Cell type and time point are not known.

In its sample, this clonotype ranks as medium-sized (0.01 to 0.1%). The chain employs TRBV25-1 and TRBJ1-2; 9 bases are a match to TRBD1. The CDR3 has 18 residues. The junction had 15 bases not matched to a gene; V was cut back by 3 bases and J by 4 bases. The germline CDR1 and CDR2 sequences are MGHDK and SYGVNS. The CDR3: CASSEGVLGTGSIYGYTF. CDR3 DNA: TGTGCCAGCAGTGAGGGGGTCTTAGGGACAGGGAGTATCTATGGCTACACCTTC.

This clonotype counts as medium-sized. The chain has TRBV7-3 and TRBJ2-1; 9 bases map to TRBD2. The junction had 9 bases not matched to a gene; V was cut back by 5 bases and J by 7 bases. The length of the CDR3 is 15 residues. The V gene's germline CDR1 is SGHTA and CDR2 FQGTGA. This CDR3 reads CASSLNSGGANEQFF. CDR3 sequence (DNA): TGTGCCAGCAGCCTTAATAGCGGGGGAGCGAATGAGCAGTTCTTC.

This clonotype counts as medium-sized. The chain couples TRBV4-2 to TRBJ1-3, with 8 bases identical to TRBD1. The V gene end was trimmed by 1 base and the J gene end by 8 bases; junction bases not matched to a gene: 4. Germline CDR1 LGHNA, CDR2 YNFKEQ. The CDR3 runs to 14 residues. This chain's CDR3 is CASSQAQGADTIYF. CDR3 bases: TGTGCCAGCAGCCAAGCTCAGGGGGCTGACACCATATATTTT.

This clonotype has a count of ten or more. The chain is built from TRBV20-1 and TRBJ2-3; the match to TRBD2 covers 13 bases. Germline CDR1 and CDR2: DFQATT and SNEGSKA (reference sequence). This CDR3 is 17 amino acids long. Losses at the gene ends were 3 bases for V and 0 bases for J; bases not matched to a gene: 6. DNA for the CDR3: TGCAGTGCTAGGGAACTAGCGGGAGGGCTTAGCACAGATACGCAGTATTTT. Its protein is CSARELAGGLSTDTQYF.

This clonotype ranks as medium-sized. In DNA, the CDR3 is TGTGCCAGCAGCGTAGGGGACGCCAACTACGAGCAGTACTTC. Its protein product is CASSVGDANYEQYF. The rearrangement links TRBV9 to TRBJ2-7; perhaps D is TRBD1 or TRBD2 (5 bases each). Germline values: CDR1 SGDLS, CDR2 YYNGEE. The CDR3 covers 14 residues. The germline V and J ends were trimmed by 0 bases and 3 bases, with 10 bases remaining between them. Variable domain in full (rest from reference TRBV9 and TRBJ2-7): DSGVTQTPKHLITATGQRVTLRCSPRSGDLSVYWYQQSLDQGLQFLIQYYNGEERAKGNILERFSAQQFPDLHSELNLSSLELGDSALYFCASSVGDANYEQYFGPGTRLTVT.